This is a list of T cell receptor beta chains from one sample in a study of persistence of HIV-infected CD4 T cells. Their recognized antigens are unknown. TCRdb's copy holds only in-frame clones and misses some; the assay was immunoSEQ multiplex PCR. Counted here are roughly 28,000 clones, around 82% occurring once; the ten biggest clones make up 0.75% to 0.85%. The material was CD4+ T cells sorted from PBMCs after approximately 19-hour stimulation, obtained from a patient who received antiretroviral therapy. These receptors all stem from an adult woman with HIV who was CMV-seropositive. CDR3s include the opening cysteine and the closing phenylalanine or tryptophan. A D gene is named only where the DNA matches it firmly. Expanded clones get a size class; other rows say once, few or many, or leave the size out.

cdr3_aa: CASSIGGQTDYGYTF
cdr3_nt: TGTGCCAGTAGTATAGGAGGACAGACAGACTATGGCTACACCTTC
v_call: TRBV19
clone_size: once
d_call: -
j_call: TRBJ1-2

cdr3_aa: CSARGFNEQFF
cdr3_nt: TGCAGTGCTAGGGGTTTCAATGAGCAGTTCTTC
v_call: TRBV20-1
clone_size: -
d_call: -
j_call: TRBJ2-1

cdr3_aa: CASSLMPGNTGELFF
cdr3_nt: TGTGCCAGCAGCTTAATGCCAGGGAACACCGGGGAGCTGTTTTTT
v_call: TRBV7-3
clone_size: -
d_call: -
j_call: TRBJ2-2

cdr3_aa: CASSKGPQDGYTF
cdr3_nt: TGCGCCAGCAGCAAGGGACCGCAGGATGGCTACACCTTC
v_call: TRBV5-1
clone_size: -
d_call: -
j_call: TRBJ1-2

cdr3_aa: CASSPDSNYGYTF
cdr3_nt: TGTGCCAGCAGCCCCGATTCTAACTATGGGTACACCTTC
v_call: TRBV7-8
clone_size: once
d_call: -
j_call: TRBJ1-2

cdr3_aa: CASSLDGGNQPQHF
cdr3_nt: TGCGCCAGCAGCTTGGATGGGGGCAATCAGCCCCAGCATTTT
v_call: TRBV5-1
clone_size: -
d_call: -
j_call: TRBJ1-5

cdr3_aa: CASSLLRGTNSNEQFF
cdr3_nt: TGTGCCAGCAGCTTGTTGCGGGGGACCAATTCAAATGAGCAGTTCTTC
v_call: TRBV5-8
clone_size: -
d_call: TRBD2
j_call: TRBJ2-1

cdr3_aa: CASSLEAGAVNSPLHF
cdr3_nt: TGCGCCAGCAGCTTGGAGGCAGGGGCCGTAAATTCACCCCTCCACTTT
v_call: TRBV5-1
clone_size: few
d_call: -
j_call: TRBJ1-6

cdr3_aa: CASSVDRDHNEQFF
cdr3_nt: TGCGCCAGCAGTGTGGACAGGGACCACAATGAGCAGTTCTTC
v_call: TRBV10-2
clone_size: -
d_call: TRBD1
j_call: TRBJ2-1

cdr3_aa: CASSLGRQCNQPQHF
cdr3_nt: TGTGCTAGCAGCTTAGGGAGACAGTGCAATCAGCCCCAGCATTTT
v_call: TRBV7-7
clone_size: -
d_call: -
j_call: TRBJ1-5

cdr3_aa: CAWSRASYNEQFF
cdr3_nt: TGTGCCTGGAGTAGGGCCTCCTACAATGAGCAGTTCTTC
v_call: TRBV30
clone_size: -
d_call: -
j_call: TRBJ2-1

cdr3_aa: CASSLVVGARPSYEQYF
cdr3_nt: TGTGCCAGCAGCTTAGTGGTGGGGGCGCGCCCCTCCTACGAGCAGTACTTC
v_call: TRBV7-9
clone_size: -
d_call: -
j_call: TRBJ2-7

cdr3_aa: CASSLSTGSQPQHF
cdr3_nt: TGTGCCAGCAGCTTAAGCACAGGGAGTCAGCCCCAGCATTTT
v_call: TRBV11-2
clone_size: -
d_call: -
j_call: TRBJ1-5

cdr3_aa: CASSSSLSSGANVLTF
cdr3_nt: TGTGCCAGCAGTTCGTCCCTATCTTCTGGGGCCAACGTCCTGACTTTC
v_call: TRBV6-2/TRBV6-3
clone_size: -
d_call: -
j_call: TRBJ2-6

cdr3_aa: CATSLGGDTDTQYF
cdr3_nt: TGTGCCACCAGCCTCGGGGGGGACACAGATACGCAGTATTTT
v_call: TRBV15
clone_size: once
d_call: TRBD2
j_call: TRBJ2-3

cdr3_aa: CASSFDRTESPLHF
cdr3_nt: TGTGCCAGTAGCTTCGATCGGACGGAGTCACCCCTCCACTTT
v_call: TRBV19
clone_size: few
d_call: -
j_call: TRBJ1-6

cdr3_aa: CASSVDGQTLHF
cdr3_nt: TGTGCCAGCAGCGTAGACGGGCAAACCCTCCACTTT
v_call: TRBV9
clone_size: -
d_call: -
j_call: TRBJ1-6

cdr3_aa: CASSYPDRSYGYTF
cdr3_nt: TGTGCCAGCAGTTACCCCGACAGGAGCTATGGCTACACCTTC
v_call: TRBV6-2/TRBV6-3
clone_size: -
d_call: -
j_call: TRBJ1-2

cdr3_aa: CASNTRSGNTIYF
cdr3_nt: TGTGCCAGCAACACCCGCTCTGGAAACACCATATATTTT
v_call: TRBV12-3/TRBV12-4
clone_size: -
d_call: -
j_call: TRBJ1-3

cdr3_aa: CASSLVASGVPDTQYF
cdr3_nt: TGCGCCAGCAGCTTGGTGGCCAGCGGGGTGCCAGATACGCAGTATTTT
v_call: TRBV5-1
clone_size: -
d_call: TRBD2
j_call: TRBJ2-3

cdr3_aa: CASTLGRASTSSYNEQFF
cdr3_nt: TGTGCCAGCACCCTTGGCAGGGCATCTACGAGCTCCTACAATGAGCAGTTCTTC
v_call: TRBV11-2
clone_size: few
d_call: -
j_call: TRBJ2-1

cdr3_aa: CASLGATNEKLFF
cdr3_nt: TGTGCCAGCTTGGGGGCAACTAATGAAAAACTGTTTTTT
v_call: TRBV27
clone_size: -
d_call: -
j_call: TRBJ1-4

cdr3_aa: CSFRGSGNTIYF
cdr3_nt: TGCAGCTTCCGGGGATCTGGAAACACCATATATTTT
v_call: TRBV29-1
clone_size: -
d_call: -
j_call: TRBJ1-3

cdr3_aa: CAWSVGTSGFGYGYTF
cdr3_nt: TGTGCCTGGAGTGTAGGGACGTCGGGGTTTGGCTATGGCTACACCTTC
v_call: TRBV30
clone_size: -
d_call: -
j_call: TRBJ1-2

cdr3_aa: CASSSGQANEKLFF
cdr3_nt: TGCGCCAGCAGCTCTGGACAGGCTAATGAAAAACTGTTTTTT
v_call: TRBV5-1
clone_size: -
d_call: TRBD1
j_call: TRBJ1-4

cdr3_aa: CASSNQGVNYGYTF
cdr3_nt: TGTGCCAGTAGTAACCAGGGGGTTAACTATGGCTACACCTTC
v_call: TRBV19
clone_size: once
d_call: TRBD1
j_call: TRBJ1-2

cdr3_aa: CASGVGTALGGTQYF
cdr3_nt: TGTGCCAGCGGGGTAGGGACAGCCCTCGGAGGGACCCAGTACTTC
v_call: TRBV7-9
clone_size: -
d_call: TRBD1
j_call: TRBJ2-5

cdr3_aa: CASSIQQRSYEQYF
cdr3_nt: TGTGCCAGTAGTATACAACAGCGCTCCTACGAGCAGTACTTC
v_call: TRBV19
clone_size: -
d_call: -
j_call: TRBJ2-7